This TCR beta chain was found in a study of blood T cell repertoires in COVID-19. This CDR3 region has 17 residues. Germline CDR1 MDHEN, CDR2 SYDVKM. Trimming cost V 7 bases and J 0 bases, with 18 bases left between them. This clone was detected once. As originally analysed: Nucleated cell number was recorded as an estimate derived from reference gene primer amplification. Only in-frame clones appear in the TCRdb table, and some are missing; sequencing was by immunoSEQ multiplex PCR. V and J calls and clone size follow that table, whereas D and trimming were derived from the DNA. Among 250,000 to 300,000 clones, 75% to 90% were seen once, and the ten largest hold about 12%.

The V call is TRBV28, the J call TRBJ1-4, with D perhaps TRBD1 (5 bases). The sample was peripheral blood. The TCR originated in a woman aged 60 to 75 with acute or convalescent COVID-19. CDR3 nucleotide sequence: TGTGCCAGCACCACAATCCTCCAGGGATCAACTAATGAAAAACTGTTTTTT. Translation: CASTTILQGSTNEKLFF.